Below are 15 T cell receptor beta chains sequenced from a single sample in a study of shared clonotypes between healthy human individuals. The assay was immunoSEQ multiplex PCR, and TCRdb's table has in-frame clones only and misses some. The sample has about 2.4 million clones, approximately 93% seen once. Sequencing was carried out using naive CD4+ T cells from PBMCs. As to subset: CD45RA+ positively selected. All receptors derive from a man younger than 35 in good health. Some clones in this sample may be carry-over from other donors' samples.

The V gene is TRBV5-1, the J gene TRBJ2-5, with TRBD2 matching over 7 bases. This CDR3 comprises 14 residues. Germline V CDR1 and CDR2: SGHRS, YFSETQ. The trim removed 4 bases at V and 5 bases at J, leaving 8 bases unmatched. The CDR3 protein is CASSRLGEGETQYF. The CDR3 DNA is TGCGCCAGCAGCCGACTGGGGGAGGGGGAGACCCAGTACTTC.

This chain joins TRBV5-1 and TRBJ1-1; D not resolved. V gave up 2 bases and J gave up 1 base, with 3 bases separating them. CDR3 length: 12 amino acids. From germline, CDR1 is SGHRS and CDR2 YFSETQ. The CDR3 bases are TGCGCCAGCAGCTTTTCGAACACTGAAGCTTTCTTT. Its protein product is CASSFSNTEAFF.

A note on this clone: Other DNA variants within this sample encode the same CDR3. The genes are TRBV5-1 and TRBJ2-7; unclear D gene. This CDR3 comprises 14 residues. The germline CDR1 and CDR2 sequences are SGHRS and YFSETQ. The V gene lost 0 bases and the J gene lost 2 bases, with 9 bases spanning the gap. CDR3 loop: CASSLGTETYEQYF. The CDR3 nucleotides are TGCGCCAGCAGCTTGGGGACGGAAACCTACGAGCAGTACTTC.

On this clone itself: Other DNA sequences from this sample encode an identical CDR3 as well. The gene calls are TRBV5-4 and TRBJ2-2; 10 bases agree with TRBD2. Germline-derived CDR1 and CDR2 are SGHNT and YYREEE (reference sequence). This CDR3 is built from 16 residues. The trim removed 3 bases at V and 1 base at J, leaving 3 bases unmatched. CDR3 sequence reads: CASSSRTSGNTGELFF. For the CDR3, the DNA is TGTGCCAGCAGCTCACGGACTAGCGGGAACACCGGGGAGCTGTTTTTT. Together with reference TRBV5-4 and TRBJ2-2, the CDR3 gives the full variable domain: ETGVTQSPTHLIKTRGQQVTLRCSSQSGHNTVSWYQQALGQGPQFIFQYYREEENGRGNFPPRFSGLQFPNYSSELNVNALELDDSALYLCASSSRTSGNTGELFFGEGSRLTVL.

The rearrangement uses TRBV10-3 and TRBJ1-2, with a weak D call TRBD1 (5 bases). Germline V gene sequence: CDR1 ENHRY, CDR2 SYGVKD. This CDR3 spans 13 amino acids. V was clipped by 3 bases and J by 3 bases, with 8 bases between them. CDR3 DNA: TGTGCCATCAGTGACAGGGCCGACTATGGCTACACCTTC. It is translated as CAISDRADYGYTF.

This clone came up a few times. The V and J genes are TRBV14 and TRBJ1-2, with D hard to call. The germline gives CDR1 SGHDN, CDR2 FVKESK. Deletions cut 0 bases from V and 5 bases from J, with 4 bases between. The CDR3 length is 12 residues. DNA for the CDR3: TGTGCCAGCAGCCAAGAAGGGTATGGCTACACCTTC. Amino acid sequence: CASSQEGYGYTF.

J is TRBJ2-1 and V is TRBV4-1; 8 bases are shared with TRBD2. Germline-derived CDR1 and CDR2 are MGHRA and YSYEKL. The V and J ends lost 4 bases and 2 bases, in that order; junction bases with no gene match: 16. This CDR3 comprises 19 residues. The CDR3 coding sequence is TGCGCCAGCAGCCCCAAAACCCGGGCAGCGGGAGACACCTACAATGAGCAGTTCTTC. It yields the protein CASSPKTRAAGDTYNEQFF.

The chain carries TRBV15 and TRBJ2-2, with TRBD2 matching 7 bases. The CDR3 has 15 amino acids. With 1 base clipped from V and 4 bases from J, the junction kept 3 bases outside the gene matches. The germline V gene has CDR1 LNHNV and CDR2 YYDKDF (reference sequence). The CDR3 DNA sequence: TGTGCCACCAGCAGAGGGGACTATCCCACCGGGGAGCTGTTTTTT. It specifies CATSRGDYPTGELFF.

The chain recombines TRBV9 with TRBJ2-1, with D possibly matching TRBD1 (6 bases). The CDR3 has 14 amino acids. Germline values: CDR1 SGDLS, CDR2 YYNGEE. Trimming removed 4 bases at V and 8 bases at J, with 16 bases between. The CDR3 loop reads CASSLRVGADEQFF. The CDR3 DNA reads TGTGCCAGCAGCCTACGGGTGGGGGCAGATGAGCAGTTCTTC.

The rearrangement uses TRBV18 and TRBJ1-1, with D possibly being TRBD1 (5 bases). CDR1 and CDR2 from the germline V gene are KGHSH and LQKENI. CDR3 length: 18 residues. V was clipped by 6 bases and J by 9 bases, with 32 bases between them. The CDR3 nucleotides read TGTGCCAGCTCCCCAAACGCGGGGACGCTGAATTCTCAGGGCCAAGCTTTCTTT. Translating it yields CASSPNAGTLNSQGQAFF. The full variable domain, rest sourced from reference TRBV18 and TRBJ1-1, is NAGVMQNPRHLVRRRGQEARLRCSPMKGHSHVYWYRQLPEEGLKFMVYLQKENIIDESGMPKERFSAEFPKEGPSILRIQQVVRGDSAAYFCASSPNAGTLNSQGQAFFGQGTRLTVV.

The CDR3 sequence: CATSRDESPRETQYF. The CDR3 bases are TGTGCCACCAGCAGAGATGAATCTCCTAGGGAGACCCAGTACTTC. The gene calls are TRBV15 and TRBJ2-5, with D unclear. Per germline, CDR1 LNHNV and CDR2 YYDKDF (reference sequence). The CDR3 covers 15 residues. With 0 bases removed from V and 5 bases from J, the gap between germline ends came to 13 bases.

This chain uses TRBV11-2 with TRBJ2-7, with 8 bases identical to TRBD2. V shed 1 base and J 4 bases; nucleotides not matched to a gene: 3. In germline, CDR1 is SGHAT, CDR2 FQNNGV. CDR3 length equals 14 residues. The CDR3 DNA reads TGTGCCAGCAGCTTAGCGGGAGGGCGTTACGAGCAGTACTTC. This translates into CASSLAGGRYEQYF.

The CDR3 DNA follows: TGCGCCAGCAGCCACCTCCAGAGCGGGACCGGTTACAATGAGCAGTTCTTC. Translated: CASSHLQSGTGYNEQFF. The chain links TRBV5-1 to TRBJ2-1; TRBD2 matches 7 bases. V lost 4 bases and J lost 4; bases outside the gene matches: 14. There are 17 residues in the CDR3. Per the germline V gene, CDR1 is SGHRS and CDR2 is YFSETQ.

As concerns this clone: This same CDR3 is encoded by further DNA sequences in the sample. The V call is TRBV7-9, the J call TRBJ1-4, with 7 bases identical to TRBD1. In germline, CDR1 is SEHNR, CDR2 FQNEAQ (reference sequence). The CDR3 length is 14 residues. V was clipped by 1 base and J by 8 bases; unmatched bases: 4. The CDR3 region is CASSLGPGGEKLFF. As DNA, the CDR3 is TGTGCCAGCAGCTTAGGTCCAGGGGGAGAAAAACTGTTTTTT.

This clone has only one observation. The chain couples TRBV7-2 to TRBJ2-5; D uncertain. The V gene lost 5 bases and the J gene lost 4 bases, with 11 bases spanning the gap. The CDR3 is made up of 13 amino acids. Germline V CDR1 and CDR2: SGHTA, FQGNSA. CDR3 region: CASSQTWGETQYF. The DNA for the CDR3 is TGTGCCAGCAGCCAGACGTGGGGAGAGACCCAGTACTTC.